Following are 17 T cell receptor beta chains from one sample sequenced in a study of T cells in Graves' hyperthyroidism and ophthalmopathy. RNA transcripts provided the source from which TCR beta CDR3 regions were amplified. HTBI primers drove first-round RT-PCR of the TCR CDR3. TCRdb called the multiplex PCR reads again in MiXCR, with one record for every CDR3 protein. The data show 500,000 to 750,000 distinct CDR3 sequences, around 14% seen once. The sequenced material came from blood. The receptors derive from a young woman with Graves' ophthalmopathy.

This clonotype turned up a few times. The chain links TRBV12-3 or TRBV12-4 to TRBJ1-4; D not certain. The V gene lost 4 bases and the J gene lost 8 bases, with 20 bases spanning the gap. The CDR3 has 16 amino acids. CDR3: CASSSGSYNGPEKLFF. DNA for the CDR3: TGTGCCAGCAGTTCCGGGTCCTATAACGGCCCCGAAAAACTGTTTTTT.

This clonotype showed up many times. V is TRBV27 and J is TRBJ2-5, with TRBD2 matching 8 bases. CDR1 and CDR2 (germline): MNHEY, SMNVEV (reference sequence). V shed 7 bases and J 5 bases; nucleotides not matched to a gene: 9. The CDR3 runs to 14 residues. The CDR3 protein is CASTPGGRLETQYF. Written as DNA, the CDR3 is TGTGCCAGCACGCCGGGGGGGCGGTTGGAGACCCAGTACTTC.

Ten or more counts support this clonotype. DNA of the CDR3: TGCAGTGCTAGAGATTCGGGGCAGCCTTACACTGAAGCTTTCTTT. Its protein product is CSARDSGQPYTEAFF. The gene calls are TRBV20-1 and TRBJ1-1; tentatively, D is TRBD1 (5 bases). CDR1 is DFQATT and CDR2 is SNEGSKA in the germline V gene (reference sequence). CDR3 length equals 15 residues. V was clipped by 0 bases and J by 3 bases, with 14 bases between them.

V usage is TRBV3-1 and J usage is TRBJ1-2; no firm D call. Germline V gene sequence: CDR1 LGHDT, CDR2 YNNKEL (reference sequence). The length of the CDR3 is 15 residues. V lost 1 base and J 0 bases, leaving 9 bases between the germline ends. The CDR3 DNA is TGTGCCAGCAGCCAAGGTGCGGGAGCTAACTATGGCTACACCTTC. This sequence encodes CASSQGAGANYGYTF.

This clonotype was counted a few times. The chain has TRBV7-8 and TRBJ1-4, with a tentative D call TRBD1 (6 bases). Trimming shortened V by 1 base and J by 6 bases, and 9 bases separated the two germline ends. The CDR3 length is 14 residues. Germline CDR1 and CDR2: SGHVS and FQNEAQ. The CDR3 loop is CASSLEGGYEKLFF. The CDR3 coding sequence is TGTGCCAGCAGCTTAGAGGGGGGGTATGAAAAACTGTTTTTT.

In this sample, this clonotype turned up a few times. The CDR3 here is CASSQEALADTDTQYF. The CDR3 coding sequence is TGCGCCAGCAGCCAAGAGGCGCTAGCGGATACAGATACGCAGTATTTT. V gene TRBV4-1 combines with J gene TRBJ2-3; 7 bases are a match to TRBD2. The CDR3 is 16 amino acids. J gave up 3 bases and V 0 bases, and 6 bases lay outside the gene matches. Germline lookup yields CDR1 MGHRA and CDR2 YSYEKL.

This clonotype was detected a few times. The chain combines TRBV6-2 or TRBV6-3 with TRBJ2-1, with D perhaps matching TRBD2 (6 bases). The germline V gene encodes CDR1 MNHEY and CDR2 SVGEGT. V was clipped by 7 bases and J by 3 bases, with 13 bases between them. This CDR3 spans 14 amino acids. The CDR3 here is CASTSVSNYNEQFF. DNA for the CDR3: TGTGCCAGCACTAGCGTTTCGAACTACAATGAGCAGTTCTTC.

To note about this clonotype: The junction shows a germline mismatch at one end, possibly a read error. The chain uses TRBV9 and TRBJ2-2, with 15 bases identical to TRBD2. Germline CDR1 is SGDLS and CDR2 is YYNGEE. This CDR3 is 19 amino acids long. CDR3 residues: CVSSAAGLAGGPRTGELFF. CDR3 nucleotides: TGTGTCAGCAGCGCTGCCGGACTAGCGGGAGGGCCGCGAACCGGGGAGCTGTTTTTT.

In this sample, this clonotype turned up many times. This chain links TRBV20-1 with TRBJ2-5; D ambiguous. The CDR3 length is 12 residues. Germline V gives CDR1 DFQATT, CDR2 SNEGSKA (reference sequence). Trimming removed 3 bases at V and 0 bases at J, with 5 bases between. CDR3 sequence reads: CSASSYQETQYF. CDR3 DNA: TGCAGTGCTAGTTCCTACCAAGAGACCCAGTACTTC.

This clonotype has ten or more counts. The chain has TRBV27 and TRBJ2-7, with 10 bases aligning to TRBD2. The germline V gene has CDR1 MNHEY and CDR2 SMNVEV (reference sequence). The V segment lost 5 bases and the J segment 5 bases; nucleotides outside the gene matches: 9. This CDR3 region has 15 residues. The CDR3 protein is CASSPTSGPRDEQYF. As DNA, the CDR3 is TGTGCCAGCAGTCCGACTAGCGGGCCGAGGGACGAGCAGTACTTC.

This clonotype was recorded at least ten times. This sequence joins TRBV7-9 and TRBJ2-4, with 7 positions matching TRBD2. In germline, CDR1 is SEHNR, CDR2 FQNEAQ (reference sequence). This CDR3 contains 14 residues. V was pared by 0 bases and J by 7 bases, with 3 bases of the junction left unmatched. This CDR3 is CASSLAAGGNIQYF. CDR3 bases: TGTGCCAGCAGCTTAGCCGCCGGGGGGAACATTCAGTACTTC.

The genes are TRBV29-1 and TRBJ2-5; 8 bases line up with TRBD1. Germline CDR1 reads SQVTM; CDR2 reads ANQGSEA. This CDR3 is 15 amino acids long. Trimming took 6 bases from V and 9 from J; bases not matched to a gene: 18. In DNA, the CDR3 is TGCAGCGTCATGATCCGGGACAGGCTGGCCGAGGCCCAGTACTTC. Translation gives CSVMIRDRLAEAQYF.

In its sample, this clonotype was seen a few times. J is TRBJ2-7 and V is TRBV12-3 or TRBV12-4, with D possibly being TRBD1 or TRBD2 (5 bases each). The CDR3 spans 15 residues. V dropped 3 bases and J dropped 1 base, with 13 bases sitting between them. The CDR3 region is CASSFTWDASYEQYF. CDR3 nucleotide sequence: TGTGCCAGCAGTTTTACTTGGGACGCATCCTACGAGCAGTACTTC.

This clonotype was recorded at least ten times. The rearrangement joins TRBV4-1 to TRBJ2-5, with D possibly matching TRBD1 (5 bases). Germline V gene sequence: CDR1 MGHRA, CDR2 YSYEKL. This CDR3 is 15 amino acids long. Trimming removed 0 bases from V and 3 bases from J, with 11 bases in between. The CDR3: CASSQDRSREETQYF. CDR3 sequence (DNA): TGCGCCAGCAGCCAAGACCGGTCCAGGGAAGAGACCCAGTACTTC.

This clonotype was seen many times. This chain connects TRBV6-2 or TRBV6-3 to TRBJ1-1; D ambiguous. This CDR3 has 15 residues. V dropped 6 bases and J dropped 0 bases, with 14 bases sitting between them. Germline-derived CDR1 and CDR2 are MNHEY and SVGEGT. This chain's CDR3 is CASRWSRRMNTEAFF. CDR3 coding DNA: TGTGCCAGCAGGTGGTCCAGGAGGATGAACACTGAAGCTTTCTTT.

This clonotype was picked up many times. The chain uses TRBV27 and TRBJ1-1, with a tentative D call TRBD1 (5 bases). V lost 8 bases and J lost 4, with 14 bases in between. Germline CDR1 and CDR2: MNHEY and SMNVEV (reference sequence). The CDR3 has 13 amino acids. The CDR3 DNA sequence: TGTGCCAGCGGGGGGTGGTATGGCACTGAAGCTTTCTTT. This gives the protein CASGGWYGTEAFF.

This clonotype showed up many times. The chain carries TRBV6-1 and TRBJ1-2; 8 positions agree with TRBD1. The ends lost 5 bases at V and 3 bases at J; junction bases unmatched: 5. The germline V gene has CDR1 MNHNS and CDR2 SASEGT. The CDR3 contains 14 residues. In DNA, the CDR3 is TGTGCCAGCAGTAAGACAGGGGAGCACTATGGCTACACCTTC. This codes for CASSKTGEHYGYTF.